What follows describes a single TCR beta chain. This entry belongs to a study of technical replicates of blood from a handful of donors. Produced via immunoSEQ multiplex PCR; TCRdb's table is partial and in-frame only. The sample has 74,000 or so clones, about 92% seen once. The CDR3 is made up of 15 amino acids. Germline trimming cut 1 base from V and 5 bases from J; bases unmatched to any gene: 7. Germline loops: CDR1 SGHTA, CDR2 FQGTGA. Input material: T cells isolated from PBMCs. This sequence originates from a human donor in good health. This chain connects TRBV7-3 to TRBJ2-5; 7 bases line up with TRBD1. The CDR3 reads CASSLMGRGYETQYF. DNA of the CDR3: TGTGCCAGCAGCTTAATGGGCAGGGGGTATGAGACCCAGTACTTC.